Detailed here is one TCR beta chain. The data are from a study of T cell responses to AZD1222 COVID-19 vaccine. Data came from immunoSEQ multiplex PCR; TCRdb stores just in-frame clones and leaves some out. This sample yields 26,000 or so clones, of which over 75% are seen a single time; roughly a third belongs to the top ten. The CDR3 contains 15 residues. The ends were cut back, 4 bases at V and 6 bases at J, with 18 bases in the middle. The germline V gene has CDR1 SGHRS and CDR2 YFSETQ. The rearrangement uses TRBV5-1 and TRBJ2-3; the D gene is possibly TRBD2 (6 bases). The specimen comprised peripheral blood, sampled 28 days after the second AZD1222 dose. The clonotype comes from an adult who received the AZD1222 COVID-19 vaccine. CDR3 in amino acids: CASSVRGTSPDTQYF. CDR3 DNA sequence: TGCGCCAGCAGCGTGCGCGGGACCTCGCCTGATACGCAGTATTTT.